The clone carrying this TCR beta chain was seen just once. The antigen is unknown. This entry comes from a study of graft-versus-host responses after intestinal transplantation. Study in general: Every recipient had anti-thymocyte globulin induction and approximately three years of tacrolimus plus steroids. Study-wide results and caveats: The authors found GvH clones in recipient marrow, some appearing first in ileum or blood. Declining HvG levels early post-transplant were linked to peak circulating GvH clone levels.

Sequencing used immunoSEQ multiplex PCR; TCRdb keeps in-frame clones, though not all of them. The data hold about 100,000 clones, with 90% observed a single time. Trimming shortened V by 3 bases and J by 2 bases, and 8 bases separated the two germline ends. The CDR3 runs to 13 residues. CDR1 and CDR2 (germline): SGHDT, YYEEEE. The sample consisted of PBMCs, taken 450 to 480 days after intestinal transplant. The receptor was isolated from a human patient who received an intestinal transplant, so some T cells may come from the graft donor. The chain recombines TRBV5-6 with TRBJ1-2; D unresolved. This CDR3 is CASSWARNYGYTF. DNA for the CDR3: TGTGCCAGCAGCTGGGCCCGGAACTATGGCTACACCTTC. Complete variable domain (other parts from reference TRBV5-6 and TRBJ1-2): DAGVTQSPTHLIKTRGQQVTLRCSPKSGHDTVSWYQQALGQGPQFIFQYYEEEERQRGNFPDRFSGHQFPNYSSELNVNALLLGDSALYLCASSWARNYGYTFGSGTRLTVV.